This T cell receptor beta chain derives from a study of cytomegalovirus exposure and HLA in healthy donors. This CDR3 has 13 amino acids. Trimming removed 5 bases at V and 0 bases at J, with 8 bases between. Per germline, CDR1 SNHLY and CDR2 FYNNEI. On this clone itself: The antigen is undetermined.

PCR involved 60 Vbeta and 13 Jbeta primers. Some clones are missing from TCRdb's copy, which holds only in-frame ones; the method was immunoSEQ multiplex PCR. The data contain just over 150,000 clones, 65% to 90% of them singletons. Study-wide results and caveats: Most TCR beta V segments were productive about 87% or about 30% of the time in an earlier analysis. The study labeled under 200 TCR beta chains cytomegalovirus-associated. Per a later analysis, about 18,000 TCR beta sequences showed association with HLA alleles at 0.05 false discovery rate. Later on, a genetic analysis was performed. It linked a missense variant in DCLRE1C with V- and J-gene trimming of TCR beta.

Sequencing was carried out using PBMCs. The rearrangement links TRBV2 to TRBJ2-7; D perhaps matches TRBD1 (6 bases). The source is a man aged 45-65 years in good health and CMV-seropositive. CDR3 sequence reads: CASSRQASYEQYF. CDR3 DNA sequence: TGTGCCAGCAGTCGACAGGCCTCCTACGAGCAGTACTTC. The full variable domain, in which reference TRBV2 and TRBJ2-7 provide the parts outside the CDR3, is EPEVTQTPSHQVTQMGQEVILRCVPISNHLYFYWYRQILGQKVEFLVSFYNNEISEKSEIFDDQFSVERPDGSNFTLKIRSTKLEDSAMYFCASSRQASYEQYFGPGTRLTVT.